A selection of T cell receptor beta chains follows, all from one sample in a study of blood T cells in healthy people across ages. TCRdb passed the 5' RACE reads through MiXCR, listing each CDR3 protein once. The repertoire holds around 800,000 distinct CDR3 sequences, with roughly 25% as singletons. These sequences were also reported in another study, on T cells of mothers and their children.

The material sequenced was blood. The receptors derive from a boy aged 10-17 years in good health. The CDR3 runs from the conserved cysteine through the conserved F or W. The D gene is left open where the match is weak. Not all rows give a size; the values are once, few, many and, for expanded clones, a class.

d_call clone_size j_call v_call cdr3_nt cdr3_aa
TRBD2 few TRBJ2-1 TRBV27 TGTGCCAGCAGTTTCCTAGCGGGGGGGACTCGAGGGGAGCAGTTCTTC CASSFLAGGTRGEQFF
TRBD2 . TRBJ2-1 TRBV27 TGTGCCAGCAGGGTTAGCGGGGGGGCCATTGAGCAGTTCTTC CASRVSGGAIEQFF
. . TRBJ2-5 TRBV7-9 TGTGCCAGCAAGCTTACCGGTAACAGTGGGGAGACCCAGTACTTC CASKLTGNSGETQYF
. . TRBJ1-4 TRBV5-1 TGCGCCAGCAGCTTTTTGGGGACTGAAAAACTGTTTTTT CASSFLGTEKLFF
. . TRBJ1-1 TRBV6-5 TGTGCCAGCAGTCTAAGAAGGGGCCCCACTGAAGCTTTCTTT CASSLRRGPTEAFF
. . TRBJ1-2 TRBV12-3/TRBV12-4 TGTGCCAGCGCCTCAAGTCCTAACTATGGCTACACCTTC CASASSPNYGYTF
. . TRBJ2-5 TRBV5-1 TGCGCCAGCAGCTTGGGGTCAGGCTTGAGGACCCAGTACTTC CASSLGSGLRTQYF
TRBD2 . TRBJ2-7 TRBV4-2 TGTGCCAGCAGCCAAGAATGGGGTCTAGCGGGGAGCTACGAGCAGTACTTC CASSQEWGLAGSYEQYF
TRBD1 . TRBJ1-2 TRBV5-1 TGCGCCAGCAGCTTGAGACAGGGGACCGAGTATGGCTACACCTTC CASSLRQGTEYGYTF
. . TRBJ2-5 TRBV3-1 TGTGCCAGCAGCCTCCGAGGGGCAGACCAAGAGACCCAGTACTTC CASSLRGADQETQYF
TRBD2 . TRBJ2-7 TRBV5-1 TGCGCCAGCAGCCCGGCGGGAGGCCCCGAGCAGTACTTC CASSPAGGPEQYF
TRBD2 . TRBJ2-3 TRBV24-1 TGTGCCACCAGTGATTCCTGGACTAGCGGGGGCACAGATACGCAGTATTTT CATSDSWTSGGTDTQYF
. . TRBJ1-3 TRBV20-1 TGCTCCGGTACCGGGCCTCAAGGGGGAAACACCATATATTTT CSGTGPQGGNTIYF
TRBD2 . TRBJ2-5 TRBV20-1 TGCAGTGCTAGAACAGGACTAGCGGGGGACCAAGAGACCCAGTACTTC CSARTGLAGDQETQYF
. few TRBJ2-7 TRBV3-1 TGTGCCAGCAGCCCCAGGGGTACTCTCGCCTACGAGCAGTACTTC CASSPRGTLAYEQYF
TRBD1 few TRBJ1-2 TRBV28 TGTGCCAGCAGCTCACCGGGACAGGGTTATGGCTACACCTTC CASSSPGQGYGYTF
. . TRBJ2-1 TRBV12-3/TRBV12-4 TGTGCCAGCAGTTTCAGGAGCCCCCGGCGCTACAATGAGCAGTTCTTC CASSFRSPRRYNEQFF
TRBD2 . TRBJ2-3 TRBV28 TGTGCCAGCAGTTTGTTTGGGCGGGAGCCAGGCCCTAGCACAGATACGCAGTATTTT CASSLFGREPGPSTDTQYF
. . TRBJ2-7 TRBV2 TGTGCCCATGGGGAGCGGGCAGGCTACGAGCAGTACTTC CAHGERAGYEQYF
. . TRBJ2-2 TRBV27 TGTGCCAGCAGTTTAGGCGGGGGCCCCCCCGGGGAGCTGTTTTTT CASSLGGGPPGELFF
. . TRBJ1-6 TRBV2 TGTGCCAGCAGTGGAGAGGGACGGAATTCACCCCTCCACTTT CASSGEGRNSPLHF
. few TRBJ1-1 TRBV20-1 TGCAGTGCTAGACCCACGCAGATGAACACTGAAGCTTTCTTT CSARPTQMNTEAFF